In its sample, the clone carrying this T cell receptor beta chain was seen many times. This record belongs to a study of identical twins. V shed 2 bases and J 3 bases; nucleotides not matched to a gene: 13. Germline V CDR1 and CDR2: LGHNA, YSLEER. The CDR3 loop spans 18 amino acids. One entry per CDR3 protein results from TCRdb running MiXCR on the 5' RACE reads. Among hundreds of thousands of distinct CDR3 sequences listed, 8% to 9% were seen once. These records were also assigned to another study, of yellow fever vaccine responses in identical twins.

The chain couples TRBV4-3 to TRBJ2-3; 8 bases map to TRBD2. The receptor was isolated from a woman aged 18 to 35 in good health. Material for sequencing was PBMCs. The DNA for the CDR3 is TGCGCCAGCAGCCAACATTATTCCCGGACTAGCAAGACAGATACGCAGTATTTT. Translating it yields CASSQHYSRTSKTDTQYF.